This T cell receptor (beta chain) appears in the sequencing data of a study of shared clonotypes between healthy human individuals. Study-wide findings and caveats: Only a few donors were included, so the genetic and exposure-history diversity represented was limited. The study sampled only blood, and tissue repertoires likely differ. Around 4.7% was the fraction of naive CD4 clonotypes found shared across several donors.

Comment on this clone: The antigen is not known.

The CDR3 is 16 residues long. J was trimmed by 4 bases and V by 4 bases; bases with no gene match: 9. Germline V gene data show CDR1 as SGHTA and CDR2 as FQGTGA. Assay: immunoSEQ multiplex PCR; the TCRdb copy retains only in-frame clones and omits some. Among some 2,500,000 clones listed, 85% to 95% were seen once. What was sequenced was naive CD4+ T cells from PBMCs. Subset denoted: CD45RA+ positively selected. The rearrangement joins TRBV7-3 to TRBJ2-1; TRBD2 aligns across 8 bases. The clonotype comes from a man between 18 and 29 years old in good health. Some clones in this sample may be carry-over from other donors' samples. CDR3 residues: CASSYRAGAGYNEQFF. DNA for the CDR3: TGTGCCAGCAGCTACCGAGCGGGAGCAGGGTACAATGAGCAGTTCTTC.